This T cell receptor (beta chain) was identified during a study of beta chain features in type 1 diabetes. Points from the study as a whole: Compared with healthy donors, patients appeared to share more similar naive, central memory and regulatory TCRB repertoires. In every one of the four CD4+ subsets, TCRB CDR3s were moderately but significantly shorter in Type 1 diabetes patients. PCR might favor shorter templates, but any such skew would affect patients and controls equally. Small HLA sub-analyses could not settle whether HLA shapes TCRB rearrangement.

Every bit of the isolated RNA underwent reverse transcription, so sequencing read expressed TCRB transcripts. The data were produced by immunoSEQ multiplex PCR, yet TCRdb's version contains in-frame clones alone and is incomplete. Among about 660,000 clones listed, around 15% were seen once. Sorting based on CD45RO/CCR7/CD25/CD127/CD95/CD27 separated CD4+ naive, central memory, regulatory and stem cell-like memory cells. Trimming removed 1 base from V and 1 base from J, with 7 bases in between. CDR1 is SGHTA and CDR2 is FQGNSA in the germline V gene. There are 14 residues in the CDR3. Notes on this clone: Antigen: not known.

This TCR was sampled from a man between 18 and 29 years old with type 1 diabetes. J is TRBJ1-1 and V is TRBV7-2; the D is unclear. Material for sequencing was naive CD4+ T cells from blood. The CDR3 DNA is TGTGCCAGCAGCTTAGGACTGTCGAACACTGAAGCTTTCTTT. It codes for CASSLGLSNTEAFF.